This T cell receptor beta chain emerged from a study of cytotoxic CD8 clonotypes in ibrutinib-treated CLL (dated by TCRdb to about 2021). Looking at the study overall: In this cohort, about 15 patients were treatment-naive and 11 to 12 were relapsed/refractory, while around 18 had unmutated IGHV. Partial responses were observed in about 24 patients and complete responses in 2; after a median follow-up of about 69 months, remission was maintained in 14 patients and progression was observed in 12. The response samples were drawn at a median of roughly eleven months into treatment, with a range of about 6 to 40 months. On average, each sample had some 250,000 productive templates and approximately 100,000 productive rearrangements. Of the approximately 87 people in the trial, around 24 had longitudinal samples available. Cryopreserved peripheral blood mononuclear cells were obtained before treatment, at response, and at either sustained remission or disease progression. Every sample from remission and from progressive disease was obtained while the patients were still on ibrutinib. Overall results and qualifications from the work: Clonality rose at ibrutinib response, remained stable during sustained remission, and dropped back toward baseline at progression. At baseline, clonality was higher than in age-matched healthy donors and showed a strong correlation with circulating CD8+ T-cell counts. Sampling times were not matched between sustained-remission and progressing patients, and lymph node repertoires were not studied. Public clonotypes were rare and either shrank or stayed stable during treatment, and the rise in clonality at ibrutinib response reflected expansion of private clonotypes.

The CDR3, from cysteine to phenylalanine, totals 17 residues. The only DNA kept is the CDR3, 51 bases in frame from the first base. V has 2 bases trimmed and J has 2 bases trimmed; junction bases matching no gene number 6. Sequences SQVTM (CDR1) and ANQGSEA (CDR2) are obtained from the germline V gene. As for this clone: Its target antigen remains unknown. Qualities for individual bases were not recorded, and no much larger clone is one base off.

The goal of deep resolution MiSeq sequencing was a depth between 1 in 1 million and 1 in 200,000 T cells, and coverage averaged 10x per clonotype. TCR beta libraries were generated with the immunoSEQ hsTCRB Kit. The paper's processing steps were these. ImmunoSEQ Data Assistant and ImmunoSEQ Analyzer were used for data analysis, and V, D and J genes were assigned according to IMGT definitions. Clonality, with values ranging from 0 to 1, was calculated as one minus the normalized Shannon entropy of productive rearrangement frequencies. Only overrepresented clonotypes making up at least 0.05% of the repertoire of each patient were included in the public clonotype analysis. Roughly 12 age-matched healthy donor repertoires from immuneACCESS were used as controls for clonality. The immuneACCESS repertoire file appears here via TCRdb, limited to in-frame rearrangements. These files lack a portion of the clones; in checked studies, under half of the deficit traces to unresolved V genes, and the cause of the others is not known. V, J and clone size are taken as reported in that table, and D and trimming were inferred from the DNA itself. In this sample the table shows about 200,000 clones, 70% of which occur a single time. The ten largest clones add up to approximately 5.9% of the sample.

The time point label on this specimen signifies: approximately eleven months on ibrutinib. For TCR beta library preparation, 1.5 to 2 micrograms of genomic DNA was extracted from cryopreserved PBMCs. High-throughput TCR beta sequencing was performed on longitudinal blood samples from CLL patients receiving ibrutinib monotherapy. The patients took part in an open-label, single-center phase 2 trial of ibrutinib monotherapy. The source of this sequence is a human donor with chronic lymphocytic leukemia. Source: PBMCs, taken after 12 months of ibrutinib treatment. The chain is encoded by TRBV29-1 joined to TRBJ2-3, and 14 junctional nucleotides match TRBD2. The sequenced DNA: TGCAGCGTTGAACTTCCGGGACTAGCGGGGGACACAGATACGCAGTATTTT. It codes for CSVELPGLAGDTDTQYF.